The 32 T cell receptor beta chains reported below all come from one sample, sequenced in a study of blood T cell repertoires in COVID-19. The protocol was immunoSEQ multiplex PCR, while the TCRdb copy is restricted to in-frame clones and leaves out a portion. The table records about 250,000 clones, 88% of them present only once. Sequencing was done on a sample of peripheral blood. The source is a woman in her thirties or forties who had recovered from COVID-19.

This chain links TRBV7-9 with TRBJ1-2; TRBD1 might be the D (6 bases). The germline V gene encodes CDR1 SEHNR and CDR2 FQNEAQ (reference sequence). Trimming removed 4 bases at V and 1 base at J, with 10 bases between. CDR3 length equals 14 residues. The CDR3 loop reads CASSSGALNYGYTF. Here the CDR3 DNA reads TGTGCCAGCAGCTCAGGGGCCCTTAACTATGGCTACACCTTC.

The chain links TRBV27 to TRBJ2-1; D is perhaps TRBD2 (5 bases). CDR1 MNHEY and CDR2 SMNVEV come from the germline V gene (reference sequence). V lost 4 bases, J lost 2 bases, and 15 bases lay in between. CDR3 length: 16 residues. The CDR3, as DNA: TGTGCCAGCAGTTCGCCAGCGGCAAAAACCTACAATGAGCAGTTCTTC. Protein sequence: CASSSPAAKTYNEQFF.

The chain is built from TRBV28 and TRBJ2-7, with no clear D. V lost 3 bases to trimming and J lost 3 bases, with 6 bases between them. Germline values: CDR1 MDHEN, CDR2 SYDVKM. This CDR3 has 12 residues. Here the CDR3 DNA reads TGTGCCAGCAGTTTTCGGTTCTACGAGCAGTACTTC. This encodes CASSFRFYEQYF.

The chain recombines TRBV2 with TRBJ1-1; possibly TRBD1 for D (5 bases). Trimming pared 6 bases from V and 5 bases from J, leaving 13 bases between. This CDR3 has 13 amino acids. Germline assignment: CDR1 SNHLY and CDR2 FYNNEI. This CDR3 reads CASSGTRGTEAFF. The CDR3 nucleotides read TGTGCCAGCAGCGGGACTCGTGGGACTGAAGCTTTCTTT.

Notes on this clone: The same CDR3 arises from other DNA sequences in this sample as well. V usage is TRBV9 and J usage is TRBJ2-2, with TRBD2 as a possible D gene (6 bases). Germline V gene lookup returns CDR1 SGDLS and CDR2 YYNGEE. The CDR3 consists of 14 residues. V was shortened by 0 bases and J by 4 bases, with 7 bases between the two germline ends. In nucleotides, the CDR3 is TGTGCCAGCAGCGTAGCGGGAGCCACCGGGGAGCTGTTTTTT. Protein: CASSVAGATGELFF. The whole variable domain, filled in from reference TRBV9 and TRBJ2-2, reads DSGVTQTPKHLITATGQRVTLRCSPRSGDLSVYWYQQSLDQGLQFLIQYYNGEERAKGNILERFSAQQFPDLHSELNLSSLELGDSALYFCASSVAGATGELFFGEGSRLTVL.

The V gene is TRBV14, the J gene TRBJ2-1; D is uncertain. CDR1 SGHDN and CDR2 FVKESK come from the germline V gene. The ends were cut back, 1 base at V and 12 bases at J, with 7 bases in the middle. The CDR3 totals 11 residues. CDR3 protein: CASSQVALQFF. The CDR3 region has the DNA TGTGCCAGCAGCCAAGTGGCCCTGCAGTTCTTC.

The chain uses TRBV11-2 and TRBJ2-5; D call uncertain. Per germline, CDR1 SGHAT and CDR2 FQNNGV. Deletions cut 1 base from V and 4 bases from J, with 10 bases between. This CDR3 has 14 amino acids. The CDR3 DNA follows: TGTGCCAGCAGCTTAGGTGGGCCGGCAGAGACCCAGTACTTC. Amino acids: CASSLGGPAETQYF.

This rearrangement joins TRBV12-3 or TRBV12-4 to TRBJ2-1; no firm D call. V gave up 6 bases and J gave up 9 bases, with 9 bases separating them. The CDR3 covers 11 residues. CDR3 protein: CASSPYLEQFF. The CDR3 DNA is TGTGCCAGCAGCCCCTACCTTGAGCAGTTCTTC.

The chain has TRBV5-6 and TRBJ1-1; tentatively, D is TRBD1 (6 bases). The germline gives CDR1 SGHDT, CDR2 YYEEEE. Trimming left V 4 bases short and J 0 bases short, with 13 bases between. The CDR3 has 15 amino acids. The CDR3 bases are TGTGCCAGCAGCCCCAGGGGCATTTTGAACACTGAAGCTTTCTTT. This translates into CASSPRGILNTEAFF.

The chain has TRBV24-1 and TRBJ2-2; 12 positions agree with TRBD2. V was clipped by 4 bases and J by 7 bases; unmatched bases: 3. Germline V gene data show CDR1 as KGHDR and CDR2 as SFDVKD. This CDR3 contains 15 residues. The CDR3 region has the DNA TGTGCCACCAGTGAGGCTAGCGGGAGGGTCGGGGAGCTGTTTTTT. It specifies CATSEASGRVGELFF.

This chain links TRBV6-2 or TRBV6-3 with TRBJ1-3; weak D call: TRBD1 (5 bases). V shed 7 bases and J shed 0 bases, with 22 bases lying between them. This CDR3 region has 18 residues. Per the germline V gene, CDR1 is MNHEY and CDR2 is SVGEGT. The CDR3 DNA reads TGTGCCAGCACCCCAGGTGGGGCGTCGCCCGACTCTGGAAACACCATATATTTT. This sequence encodes CASTPGGASPDSGNTIYF.

The chain combines TRBV18 with TRBJ1-1; possible D gene TRBD1, 6 bases. CDR3 length equals 15 residues. The V gene's germline CDR1 is KGHSH and CDR2 LQKENI. V lost 3 bases and J 3 bases, leaving 14 bases between the germline ends. CDR3 residues: CASSPLTGWDTEAFF. Here the CDR3 DNA reads TGTGCCAGCTCACCCCTCACAGGGTGGGACACTGAAGCTTTCTTT.

The V gene is TRBV7-2, the J gene TRBJ2-5, with 12 bases that match TRBD2. Losses at the gene ends were 1 base for V and 1 base for J; bases not matched to a gene: 7. The CDR3 totals 18 residues. Germline V gene sequence: CDR1 SGHTA, CDR2 FQGNSA. The CDR3 DNA sequence: TGTGCCAGCAGCTTAGTTCTAGCGGGAGGGCCCCTCCAAGAGACCCAGTACTTC. Its protein product is CASSLVLAGGPLQETQYF.

The chain recombines TRBV11-3 with TRBJ2-2; D perhaps matches TRBD2 (5 bases). The germline V gene has CDR1 SGHNT and CDR2 YENEEA. CDR3 size: 16 residues. Trimming removed 5 bases at V and 3 bases at J, with 16 bases between. In DNA, the CDR3 is TGTGCCAGCAGCCCCGGACTCCTTTGGGACACCGGGGAGCTGTTTTTT. Protein: CASSPGLLWDTGELFF.

This chain connects TRBV29-1 to TRBJ2-7; 8 bases line up with TRBD2. The germline V gene has CDR1 SQVTM and CDR2 ANQGSEA. This CDR3 comprises 13 residues. V lost 6 bases to trimming and J lost 1 base; unmatched junction nucleotides: 5. The CDR3 region is CSVRGGRSYEQYF. In DNA form, the CDR3 reads TGCAGCGTCCGGGGGGGCAGATCCTACGAGCAGTACTTC.

This sequence joins TRBV11-3 and TRBJ2-1; weak D call: TRBD2 (5 bases). The germline gives CDR1 SGHNT, CDR2 YENEEA. The CDR3 covers 13 residues. Trimming stripped 3 bases from V and 4 bases from J, with 7 bases between. The CDR3 reads CASSFRGYNEQFF. The CDR3 nucleotides are TGTGCCAGCAGCTTTCGGGGATACAATGAGCAGTTCTTC.

This clone was observed a single time. The chain has TRBV5-1 and TRBJ1-2; TRBD1 aligns across 9 bases. The CDR3 is 13 amino acids. Germline V gene lookup returns CDR1 SGHRS and CDR2 YFSETQ. Germline trimming cut 3 bases from V and 8 bases from J; bases unmatched to any gene: 5. The CDR3 loop is CASSWEQGAGYTF. DNA of the CDR3: TGCGCCAGCAGCTGGGAACAGGGGGCCGGCTACACCTTC. Supplemented by reference TRBV5-1 and TRBJ1-2, the full variable domain reads KAGVTQTPRYLIKTRGQQVTLSCSPISGHRSVSWYQQTPGQGLQFLFEYFSETQRNKGNFPGRFSGRQFSNSRSEMNVSTLELGDSALYLCASSWEQGAGYTFGSGTRLTVV.

The chain links TRBV6-5 to TRBJ1-6, with D possibly TRBD1 on 5 matching bases. Germline V gene data show CDR1 as MNHEY and CDR2 as SVGAGI. This CDR3 comprises 14 residues. V lost 6 bases and J 8 bases, leaving 14 bases between the germline ends. This CDR3 is CASSLTPGDSPLHF. Written as DNA, the CDR3 is TGTGCCAGCAGCCTTACCCCGGGGGATTCACCCCTCCACTTT.

The gene calls are TRBV14 and TRBJ2-3, with D maybe TRBD1 (5 bases). Germline-derived CDR1 and CDR2 are SGHDN and FVKESK. V lost 4 bases and J 8 bases, leaving 13 bases between the germline ends. This CDR3 is 13 amino acids long. CDR3 in DNA: TGTGCCAGCAGCCCCCCGGCTGGGGCTACGCAGTATTTT. It is translated as CASSPPAGATQYF.

The sample holds a few counts of this clone. This chain uses TRBV6-2 or TRBV6-3 with TRBJ1-1; 9 nucleotides align to TRBD1. V lost 2 bases, J lost 1 base, and 2 bases stayed unmatched. The V gene's germline CDR1 is MNHEY and CDR2 SVGEGT. This CDR3 region has 15 residues. CDR3 coding DNA: TGTGCCAGCAGTTACGGGACAGGGACGAACACTGAAGCTTTCTTT. This codes for CASSYGTGTNTEAFF.

This sequence joins TRBV19 and TRBJ1-2, with 12 bases fitting TRBD1. The germline CDR1 and CDR2 sequences are LNHDA and SQIVND (reference sequence). Unmatched junction bases numbered 7, after V lost 9 bases and J lost 5 bases. The CDR3 contains 14 residues. The DNA of the CDR3 is TGTGCCAGCCGGGACAGGGGGCTCGGGTATGGCTACACCTTC. Protein sequence: CASRDRGLGYGYTF.

The genes are TRBV7-2 and TRBJ2-1, with 7 bases matching TRBD2. The CDR3 extends over 15 amino acids. Germline CDR1 and CDR2: SGHTA and FQGNSA. J lost 7 bases, V lost 5 bases, and 11 bases had no gene match. CDR3: CASSPKGGSINEQFF. The CDR3 DNA reads TGTGCCAGCAGCCCCAAGGGCGGGAGTATTAATGAGCAGTTCTTC.

V usage is TRBV10-3 and J usage is TRBJ1-2; D remains unclear. The CDR3 runs 13 residues. The germline V and J ends were trimmed by 2 bases and 5 bases, with 9 bases remaining between them. CDR1 is ENHRY, CDR2 SYGVKD, per germline. The CDR3 nucleotides are TGTGCCATCAGTGAGGGGCAGGCATATGGCTACACCTTC. Its protein is CAISEGQAYGYTF.

The chain is built from TRBV11-2 and TRBJ2-3, with 11 bases that match TRBD2. The V and J ends lost 1 base and 4 bases, in that order; junction bases with no gene match: 4. The CDR3 covers 16 residues. Germline V gene data show CDR1 as SGHAT and CDR2 as FQNNGV. CDR3 sequence (DNA): TGTGCCAGCAGCTTAGTCCTAGCGGGAGGCCCAGATACGCAGTATTTT. It is translated as CASSLVLAGGPDTQYF.

The genes are TRBV28 and TRBJ2-5; D might be TRBD1 (6 bases). The V end lost 6 bases, the J end lost 5 bases, and 22 bases lay between the germline ends. Germline V gene data show CDR1 as MDHEN and CDR2 as SYDVKM. CDR3 size: 16 residues. CDR3 amino acids: CASSPTTPTGQETQYF. The CDR3 nucleotides are TGTGCCAGCAGCCCTACGACGCCAACAGGGCAGGAGACCCAGTACTTC.

The chain carries TRBV19 and TRBJ2-1; 7 nucleotides align to TRBD2. The ends lost 0 bases at V and 7 bases at J; junction bases unmatched: 15. The CDR3 is 18 residues long. CDR1 and CDR2 (germline): LNHDA, SQIVND (reference sequence). Here the CDR3 DNA reads TGTGCCAGTAGTATAGATCCCCAGGTGGCGGGAGACCGTAATGAGCAGTTCTTC. The encoded protein is CASSIDPQVAGDRNEQFF.

This clone was picked up one time. CDR3 coding DNA: TGTGCCAGCAGTTTGCCCGGCTATGGCTACACCTTC. It is translated as CASSLPGYGYTF. The chain is built from TRBV12-3 or TRBV12-4 and TRBJ1-2, with no clear D. The germline V and J ends were trimmed by 3 bases and 4 bases, with 6 bases remaining between them. The CDR3 is 12 residues long.

This chain connects TRBV19 to TRBJ2-1; TRBD2 aligns across 8 bases. Unmatched junction bases numbered 9, after V lost 6 bases and J lost 8 bases. CDR1 LNHDA and CDR2 SQIVND come from the germline V gene (reference sequence). The CDR3 runs 14 residues. CDR3 DNA sequence: TGTGCCAGTAGGTGGCGGGAGGCCGGCGATGAGCAGTTCTTC. Its protein product is CASRWREAGDEQFF.

This clone was detected a few times. The chain carries TRBV18 and TRBJ2-1, with 9 nucleotides matching TRBD2. V lost 8 bases and J lost 3; bases outside the gene matches: 2. The CDR3 covers 13 residues. Germline V gene sequence: CDR1 KGHSH, CDR2 LQKENI. The CDR3 DNA reads TGTGCCAGCCGCGGGGGGGACTACAATGAGCAGTTCTTC. Translated, it gives CASRGGDYNEQFF.

The chain recombines TRBV9 with TRBJ2-2; D perhaps matches TRBD1 (5 bases). Between the trimmed V and J ends, which lost 6 bases and 0 bases, there was a span of 12 bases. In germline, CDR1 is SGDLS, CDR2 YYNGEE. The CDR3 runs 15 residues. The CDR3 DNA sequence: TGTGCCAGCACCACAGGTCCCGCGAACACCGGGGAGCTGTTTTTT. Residues: CASTTGPANTGELFF.

This clone was picked up a small number of times. The chain employs TRBV15 and TRBJ2-6; 11 bases line up with TRBD1. Germline V gene lookup returns CDR1 LNHNV and CDR2 YYDKDF (reference sequence). The CDR3 is 20 residues long. Losses at the gene ends were 0 bases for V and 1 base for J; bases not matched to a gene: 8. As DNA, the CDR3 is TGTGCCACCAGCAGAGATTTCCTGGACAGGGGGCGGTCTGGGGCCAACGTCCTGACTTTC. Its protein is CATSRDFLDRGRSGANVLTF.

The gene calls are TRBV5-1 and TRBJ2-1, with 11 bases matching TRBD2. CDR1 SGHRS and CDR2 YFSETQ come from the germline V gene. V trimming: 3 bases; J trimming: 0 bases; junction bases outside the gene matches: 5. This CDR3 is 17 amino acids long. The CDR3 region has the DNA TGCGCCAGCAGCTCCGGGACTAGCGGACCCTCCTACAATGAGCAGTTCTTC. Its protein product is CASSSGTSGPSYNEQFF.